These T cell receptor beta chains were read from a single sample in a study of T-cell memory formation after mild COVID-19. TCRdb recomputed calls from the 5' RACE reads with MiXCR, one row per CDR3 protein. The sample contains fewer than 350,000 distinct CDR3 sequences, around an eighth of which appear only once. The material sequenced was PBMCs or a T cell subset sorted from them (not recorded which). These receptors were obtained from a man between 18 and 29 years old who had mild COVID-19 (a few samples of this study predate the infection). Cell type and time point are not known. The CDR3 runs from the conserved cysteine through the conserved F or W.

j_call v_call cdr3_aa
TRBJ2-5 TRBV6-5 CASSYGGLAGPRETQYF
TRBJ1-6 TRBV7-6 CASSWTDRFTNSPLHF
TRBJ2-2 TRBV20-1 CSAASGRTGELFF
TRBJ1-4 TRBV11-2 CASSSARGAEKEKLFF
TRBJ1-4 TRBV29-1 CSVEQRGKLFF
TRBJ2-3 TRBV29-1 CSVEVRGLATDTQYF
TRBJ2-7 TRBV18 CASSQVIHRSDEQYF
TRBJ2-7 TRBV6-6 CASTEDREFYEQYF
TRBJ1-1 TRBV7-9 CASSGWGTEAFF
TRBJ2-5 TRBV5-1 CASSTGQLQETQYF
TRBJ2-1 TRBV20-1 CSARRLGAGGVDEQFF
TRBJ1-6 TRBV7-2 CASSLTTAPPLHF
TRBJ1-3 TRBV7-2 CASSSAGNTIYF
TRBJ1-2 TRBV7-2 CASSPRRQESYGYTF
TRBJ2-3 TRBV20-1 CSARRQTGDTQYF
TRBJ2-7 TRBV19 CASSTFGSYEQYF
TRBJ2-5 TRBV7-2 CASRPRSGEETQYF
TRBJ2-7 TRBV7-6 CASSLRTRFDEQYF
TRBJ2-1 TRBV7-8 CASSPIRWNEQFF
TRBJ2-2 TRBV6-2/TRBV6-3 CAASGVTGTGELFF
TRBJ1-1 TRBV4-3 CASSRLTSGDTEAFF
TRBJ1-6 TRBV12-3/TRBV12-4 CASSLGGTPLHF
TRBJ2-5 TRBV9 CASSAWTGNQETQYF
TRBJ2-5 TRBV7-9 CASSLGTALRETQYF
TRBJ2-6 TRBV18 CASSPDRGGANVLTF
TRBJ2-7 TRBV12-3/TRBV12-4 CASSLGSGGEQYF
TRBJ2-5 TRBV5-1 CASSSQTGGETQYF
TRBJ2-5 TRBV9 CASSPNRGRETQYF
TRBJ1-5 TRBV10-3 CAIREGNQPQHF
TRBJ1-6 TRBV10-3 CAISESVFNSPLHF
TRBJ1-1 TRBV5-1 CASSLNGQGRTFF
TRBJ2-1 TRBV7-2 CASRRTSGDNEQFF
TRBJ1-4 TRBV5-1 CASSLGQGELFF
TRBJ2-3 TRBV25-1 CASSENTGTSNTDTQYF
TRBJ2-5 TRBV29-1 CSVEQRGDPQETQYF
TRBJ1-1 TRBV20-1 CSAIPGQGTTEAFF
TRBJ2-5 TRBV29-1 CSASSFQEETQYF
TRBJ1-2 TRBV5-1 CASSYGQGDGYTF
TRBJ2-2 TRBV7-6 CASSLTSGGAGGELFF
TRBJ2-5 TRBV5-1 CASRWGTSGGDYSSETQYF
TRBJ1-2 TRBV7-9 CASSDGTGSGYTF
TRBJ2-6 TRBV20-1 CSARGPSRARAGANVLTF
TRBJ2-1 TRBV7-9 CASSFGQGSTEQFF
TRBJ1-2 TRBV28 CASSRGQGSYGYTF
TRBJ1-4 TRBV6-6 CASRFGQAYATNEKLFF
TRBJ1-2 TRBV6-5 CASSPRGVRYGYTF
TRBJ2-7 TRBV7-6 CASSKRTGASGEQYF
TRBJ1-2 TRBV29-1 CSVESGADGYTF
TRBJ1-2 TRBV20-1 CSARDRLYTF
TRBJ2-1 TRBV20-1 CSARSDGAGGINEQFF
TRBJ1-1 TRBV5-6 CASTLGAHTEAFF